This TCR beta chain was identified in a study of T cell responses to AZD1222 COVID-19 vaccine. Overall study findings and caveats: Spike-specific TCR breadth rose after two AZD1222 doses, and depth rose as well. The donors showed a predominance of white British ancestry and of females, with possible underestimation of clonal diversity. There were repertoire samples only from the period after the peak T cell response. At study baseline, merely six AZD1222 recipients were seropositive.

In regard to this clone: Its target is unknown.

The CDR3 sequence is 15 residues long. V lost 0 bases and J lost 1, with 9 bases in between. Germline CDR1 reads MNHNS; CDR2 reads SASEGT. Sequenced by immunoSEQ multiplex PCR; TCRdb stores in-frame clones only, minus some. The table records 140,000 to 150,000 clones, just over 90% of them present only once. V and J are TRBV6-1 and TRBJ1-1, with no clear D. The material sequenced was peripheral blood, taken 28 days after the second AZD1222 dose. This TCR came from an adult who received the AZD1222 COVID-19 vaccine. The CDR3 loop is CASSEARGRNTEAFF. CDR3 in DNA: TGTGCCAGCAGTGAAGCGCGGGGTAGGAACACTGAAGCTTTCTTT.